Many counts were recorded for the clone carrying this T cell receptor (beta chain). This CDR3 is built from 15 residues. Trimming stripped 5 bases from V and 8 bases from J, with 19 bases between. Germline CDR1 is SGHTA and CDR2 is FQGTGA. The sample is drawn from a study of T cells after yellow fever vaccination. TCRdb called the 5' RACE reads again in MiXCR, with one record for every CDR3 protein. The sample lists almost 600,000 distinct CDR3 sequences, roughly 14% occurring once. The chain couples TRBV7-3 to TRBJ2-1; D may be TRBD1 or TRBD2 (5 bases each). The receptor's source is a man aged 25-40 years who received the YFV17D yellow fever vaccine. The sample here was PBMCs, taken on the day of the yellow fever booster vaccination. The CDR3 reads CASSRSGPGNYEQFF. The CDR3 DNA sequence: TGTGCCAGCAGCCGGTCGGGGCCCGGAAACTATGAGCAGTTCTTC. The full variable domain, completed using reference TRBV7-3 and TRBJ2-1, is GAGVSQTPSNKVTEKGKYVELRCDPISGHTALYWYRQSLGQGPEFLIYFQGTGAADDSGLPNDRFFAVRPEGSVSTLKIQRTERGDSAVYLCASSRSGPGNYEQFFGPGTRLTVL.